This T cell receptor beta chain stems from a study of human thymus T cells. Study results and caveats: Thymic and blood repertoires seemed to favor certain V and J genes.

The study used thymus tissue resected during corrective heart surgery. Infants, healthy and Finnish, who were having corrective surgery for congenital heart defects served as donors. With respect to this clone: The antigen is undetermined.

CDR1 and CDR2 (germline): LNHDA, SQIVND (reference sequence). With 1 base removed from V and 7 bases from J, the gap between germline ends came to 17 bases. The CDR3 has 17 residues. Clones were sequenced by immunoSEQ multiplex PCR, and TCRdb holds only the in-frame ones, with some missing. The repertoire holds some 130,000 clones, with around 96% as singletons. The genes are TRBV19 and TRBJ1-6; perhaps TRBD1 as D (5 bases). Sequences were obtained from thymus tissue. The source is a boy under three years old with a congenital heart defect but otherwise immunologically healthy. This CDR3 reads CASSIAQRQSRNSPLHF. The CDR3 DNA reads TGTGCCAGTAGTATAGCTCAGCGACAGTCAAGGAATTCACCCCTCCACTTT.